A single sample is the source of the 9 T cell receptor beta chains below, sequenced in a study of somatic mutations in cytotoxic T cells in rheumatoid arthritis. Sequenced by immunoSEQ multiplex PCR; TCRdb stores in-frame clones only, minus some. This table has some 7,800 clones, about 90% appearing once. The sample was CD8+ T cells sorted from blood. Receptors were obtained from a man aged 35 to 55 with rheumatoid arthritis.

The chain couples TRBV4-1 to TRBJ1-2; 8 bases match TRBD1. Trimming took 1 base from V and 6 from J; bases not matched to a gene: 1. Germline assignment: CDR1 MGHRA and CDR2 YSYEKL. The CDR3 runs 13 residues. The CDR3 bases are TGCGCCAGCAGCCAAGGACAGGGGCATGGCTACACCTTC. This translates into CASSQGQGHGYTF.

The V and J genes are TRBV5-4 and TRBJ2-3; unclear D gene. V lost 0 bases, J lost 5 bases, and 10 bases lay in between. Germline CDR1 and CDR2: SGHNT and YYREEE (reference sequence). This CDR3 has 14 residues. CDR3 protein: CASSLDAAEDTQYF. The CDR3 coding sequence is TGTGCCAGCAGCTTGGACGCGGCGGAAGATACGCAGTATTTT.

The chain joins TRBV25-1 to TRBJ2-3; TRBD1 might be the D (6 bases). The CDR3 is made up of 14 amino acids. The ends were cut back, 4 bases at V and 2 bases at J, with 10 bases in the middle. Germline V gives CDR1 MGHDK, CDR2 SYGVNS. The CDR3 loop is CASSVAGVTDTQYF. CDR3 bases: TGTGCCAGCAGTGTAGCAGGGGTCACAGATACGCAGTATTTT.

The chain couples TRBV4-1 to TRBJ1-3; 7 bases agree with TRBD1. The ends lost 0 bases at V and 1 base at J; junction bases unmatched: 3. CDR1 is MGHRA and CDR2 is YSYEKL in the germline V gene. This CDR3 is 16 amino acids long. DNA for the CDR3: TGCGCCAGCAGCCAAGATCCGACAGGGTCTGGAAACACCATATATTTT. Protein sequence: CASSQDPTGSGNTIYF.

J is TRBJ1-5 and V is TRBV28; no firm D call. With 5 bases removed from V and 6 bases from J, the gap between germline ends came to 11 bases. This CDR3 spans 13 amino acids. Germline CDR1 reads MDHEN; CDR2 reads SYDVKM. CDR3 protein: CASSRGLVQPQHF. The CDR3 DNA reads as TGTGCCAGCAGTAGAGGGTTGGTTCAGCCCCAGCATTTT.

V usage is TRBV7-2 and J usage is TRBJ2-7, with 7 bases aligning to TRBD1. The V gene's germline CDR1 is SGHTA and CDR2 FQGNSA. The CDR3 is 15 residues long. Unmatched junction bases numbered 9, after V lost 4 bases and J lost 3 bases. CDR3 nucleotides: TGTGCCAGCAGCTCTAACAGGGGTAAGGTCTACGAGCAGTACTTC. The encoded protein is CASSSNRGKVYEQYF.

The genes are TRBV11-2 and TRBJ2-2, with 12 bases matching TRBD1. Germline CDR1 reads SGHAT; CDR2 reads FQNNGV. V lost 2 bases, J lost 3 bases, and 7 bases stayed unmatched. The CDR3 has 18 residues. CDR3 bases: TGTGCCAGCAGCTTAAGGGGACAGGGGGCAGCGTACACCGGGGAGCTGTTTTTT. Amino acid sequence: CASSLRGQGAAYTGELFF.

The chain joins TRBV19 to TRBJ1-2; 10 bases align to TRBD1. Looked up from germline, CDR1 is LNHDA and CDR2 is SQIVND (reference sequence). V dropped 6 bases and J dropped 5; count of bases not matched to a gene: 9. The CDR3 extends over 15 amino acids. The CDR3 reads CASRPGQGEFYGYTF. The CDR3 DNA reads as TGTGCCAGTAGACCCGGACAGGGGGAATTTTATGGCTACACCTTC.

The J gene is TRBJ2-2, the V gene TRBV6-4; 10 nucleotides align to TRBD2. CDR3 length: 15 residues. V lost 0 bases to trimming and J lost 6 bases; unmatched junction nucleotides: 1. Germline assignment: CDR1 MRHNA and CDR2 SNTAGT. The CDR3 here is CASSDSAGGPGELFF. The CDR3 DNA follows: TGTGCCAGCAGTGACTCAGCGGGGGGGCCCGGGGAGCTGTTTTTT.